These T cell receptor beta chains were read from a single sample in a study of OX40 agonist ivuxolimab in advanced cancers. TCRdb's copy holds only in-frame clones and misses some; the assay was immunoSEQ multiplex PCR. The sample yields under 80,000 clones, about 92% seen once. The source material was CD4+ or CD8+ T cells sorted from blood, sampled in a trial of the OX40 agonist ivuxolimab. These receptors were taken from an adult with an advanced solid tumor such as melanoma, head and neck, liver or kidney cancer. Both conserved end residues are part of each CDR3. D genes are given only for firm matches. A row's size may be missing; if present it is once, few, many or a size class.

D: TRBD1; V: TRBV12-5; J: TRBJ2-2; size: .; DNA: TGTGCTAGTGGTTTGGTACAGGGGGCTACCGGGGAGCTGTTTTTT; CDR3: CASGLVQGATGELFF
D: .; V: TRBV27; J: TRBJ1-1; size: .; DNA: TGTGCCAGCAGTTTTTCTCGGTGGGGAACTGAAGCTTTCTTT; CDR3: CASSFSRWGTEAFF
D: .; V: TRBV13; J: TRBJ1-4; size: .; DNA: TGTGCCAGCAGCCCCTGGGAGGGGTCTGGTGAAAAACTGTTTTTT; CDR3: CASSPWEGSGEKLFF
D: TRBD2; V: TRBV4-3; J: TRBJ2-5; size: .; DNA: TGCGCCAGCAGCCAAGATCCTCACGGGGGGGACCAAGAGACCCAGTACTTC; CDR3: CASSQDPHGGDQETQYF
D: .; V: TRBV27; J: TRBJ1-1; size: .; DNA: TGTGCCAGCAGTCTCCAGCGGGGGCACGCTGAAGCTTTCTTT; CDR3: CASSLQRGHAEAFF
D: .; V: TRBV19; J: TRBJ1-4; size: .; DNA: TGTGCCAGTAGTATAGTCCCGGTGGAAACTAATGAAAAACTGTTTTTT; CDR3: CASSIVPVETNEKLFF
D: TRBD1; V: TRBV27; J: TRBJ2-7; size: .; DNA: TGTGCCAGCAGTTTGACAGGGGTGCCTCCGGTTTACGAGCAGTACTTC; CDR3: CASSLTGVPPVYEQYF
D: TRBD2; V: TRBV27; J: TRBJ2-3; size: .; DNA: TGTGCCAGCAGTTCTCGGGGGGTGGCAGATACGCAGTATTTT; CDR3: CASSSRGVADTQYF
D: .; V: TRBV13; J: TRBJ2-1; size: .; DNA: TGTGCCAGCCTGAAAACGGACAGCGCCTACAATGAGCAGTTCTTC; CDR3: CASLKTDSAYNEQFF
D: TRBD2; V: TRBV5-1; J: TRBJ2-1; size: .; DNA: TGCGCCAGCAGATGGACTAGCGGCTCCTACAATGAGCAGTTCTTC; CDR3: CASRWTSGSYNEQFF
D: .; V: TRBV7-9; J: TRBJ1-2; size: .; DNA: TGTGCCAGCAGCTTAGATCCAGGTTGGGATAACTATGGCTACACCTTC; CDR3: CASSLDPGWDNYGYTF
D: TRBD2; V: TRBV19; J: TRBJ2-3; size: .; DNA: TGTGCCAGTAGTATAGGAGGAGGGGCGGGGGTAGTGTATTTT; CDR3: CASSIGGGAGVVYF
D: .; V: TRBV15; J: TRBJ2-5; size: .; DNA: TGTGCCACCAGCAGAGATAGCGTGGGGTTACAAGAGACCCAGTACTTC; CDR3: CATSRDSVGLQETQYF
D: .; V: TRBV19; J: TRBJ1-4; size: once; DNA: TGTGCCAGTACCCTAAACGGAAAACTGTTTTTT; CDR3: CASTLNGKLFF
D: TRBD2; V: TRBV9; J: TRBJ2-1; size: .; DNA: TGTGCCAGCAGCGTAAGCGGGGGGCCAGGCAATGAGCAGTTCTTC; CDR3: CASSVSGGPGNEQFF
D: .; V: TRBV27; J: TRBJ2-1; size: .; DNA: TGTGCCAGCAGTCTTCAGGTTTTACAGGACAATGAGCAGTTCTTC; CDR3: CASSLQVLQDNEQFF
D: .; V: TRBV5-1; J: TRBJ1-1; size: few; DNA: TGCGCCAGCAGCTTGTTCCTGAACACTGAAGCTTTCTTT; CDR3: CASSLFLNTEAFF
D: .; V: TRBV4-1; J: TRBJ1-6; size: .; DNA: TGCGCCAGCAGCCCTGAGGGGGAACTCTATAATTCACCCCTCCACTTT; CDR3: CASSPEGELYNSPLHF
D: TRBD1; V: TRBV12-5; J: TRBJ2-2; size: .; DNA: TGTGCTAGTGTCACAGGGGGCGCGAACGGGGAGCTGTTTTTT; CDR3: CASVTGGANGELFF
D: .; V: TRBV9; J: TRBJ2-4; size: .; DNA: TGTGCCAGCAGCGTCGGGGAATTAAGGGCCAAAAACATTCAGTACTTC; CDR3: CASSVGELRAKNIQYF
D: .; V: TRBV27; J: TRBJ2-7; size: .; DNA: TGTGCCAGCGGAAGGGCAGAAACCTACGAGCAGTACTTC; CDR3: CASGRAETYEQYF
D: .; V: TRBV7-3; J: TRBJ2-2; size: .; DNA: TGTGCCAGCAGCCCCGGGCCGGGGGAGAACACCGGGGAGCTGTTTTTT; CDR3: CASSPGPGENTGELFF
D: TRBD1; V: TRBV5-3; J: TRBJ1-1; size: .; DNA: TGTGCCAGAAGCCCAGAGGGGTCCAGGGGGTCGAACACTGAAGCTTTCTTT; CDR3: CARSPEGSRGSNTEAFF
D: .; V: TRBV10-3; J: TRBJ1-5; size: .; DNA: TGTGCCATCAGTGAGTCGAATAGTCGTTCCAATCAGCCCCAGCATTTT; CDR3: CAISESNSRSNQPQHF
D: TRBD2; V: TRBV5-4; J: TRBJ2-2; size: .; DNA: TGTGCCAGCAGCCGATGGGGGACTAGATCTGGGCCCGGGGAGCTGTTTTTT; CDR3: CASSRWGTRSGPGELFF
D: .; V: TRBV5-8; J: TRBJ2-7; size: .; DNA: TGTGCCAGCAGCTTTCACCCGGACAGCTCCTACGAGCAGTACTTC; CDR3: CASSFHPDSSYEQYF
D: TRBD1; V: TRBV7-8; J: TRBJ1-2; size: .; DNA: TGTGCCAGCAGCTCAAAGGCTGGGACAGGGGGCGCCTGGCAAGGCTACACCTTC; CDR3: CASSSKAGTGGAWQGYTF
D: .; V: TRBV7-2; J: TRBJ2-5; size: .; DNA: TGTGCCAGCAGCTTAGAGCTCTCGGGGCGAGAGACCCAGTACTTC; CDR3: CASSLELSGRETQYF
D: .; V: TRBV29-1; J: TRBJ2-7; size: .; DNA: TGCAGCGTTGAGGCGGAGAGCTCCTACGAGCAGTACTTC; CDR3: CSVEAESSYEQYF
D: TRBD1; V: TRBV4-1; J: TRBJ2-5; size: .; DNA: TGCGCCAGCAGCCAAGTGGGGACAGGGGGAGGGGAGACCCAGTACTTC; CDR3: CASSQVGTGGGETQYF
D: TRBD1; V: TRBV19; J: TRBJ1-3; size: .; DNA: TGTGCCAGTACCTCGTGGGACAGCTCTGGAAACACCATATATTTT; CDR3: CASTSWDSSGNTIYF
D: .; V: TRBV29-1; J: TRBJ2-5; size: .; DNA: TGCAGCGTTGAGAAACGGGGGACTCAAGAGACCCAGTACTTC; CDR3: CSVEKRGTQETQYF
D: TRBD1; V: TRBV13; J: TRBJ2-7; size: once; DNA: TGTGCCAGCAGTTTCAGCCGGACAGGGCGTTACGAGCAGTACTTC; CDR3: CASSFSRTGRYEQYF
D: TRBD1; V: TRBV2; J: TRBJ1-3; size: .; DNA: TGTGCCAGCAGCTGGACAGGTCCTGGAAACACCATATATTTT; CDR3: CASSWTGPGNTIYF
D: .; V: TRBV27; J: TRBJ1-3; size: .; DNA: TGTGCCAGCAGTCCATCAGTAGGGGAATCTGGAAACACCATATATTTT; CDR3: CASSPSVGESGNTIYF
D: .; V: TRBV4-1; J: TRBJ2-3; size: .; DNA: TGCGCCAGCAGCCAGCGGTCCTCGGGGGGCACAGATACGCAGTATTTT; CDR3: CASSQRSSGGTDTQYF
D: .; V: TRBV5-1; J: TRBJ1-2; size: .; DNA: TGCGCCAGCAGCTTAACGGACAGCTATGGCTACACCTTC; CDR3: CASSLTDSYGYTF
D: TRBD1; V: TRBV30; J: TRBJ1-2; size: .; DNA: TGTGTGGGGCAGGGGGTAGGCTACACCTTC; CDR3: CVGQGVGYTF
D: TRBD1; V: TRBV19; J: TRBJ1-1; size: .; DNA: TGTGCCAGTAGTATCGTGGGAGGGGGCGAAGCTTTCTTT; CDR3: CASSIVGGGEAFF
D: TRBD1; V: TRBV5-1; J: TRBJ2-5; size: .; DNA: TGCGCCAGCAGCCCCAATGACAGGGGAGAGACCCAGTACTTC; CDR3: CASSPNDRGETQYF
D: TRBD2; V: TRBV6-5; J: TRBJ2-7; size: .; DNA: TGTGCCAGCAGTTCCCCGGGGGAGGGCTACGAGCAGTACTTC; CDR3: CASSSPGEGYEQYF
D: .; V: TRBV13; J: TRBJ2-7; size: .; DNA: TGTGCCAGCAGCTTAAGGGCGGATAGGCCCTACGAGCAGTACTTC; CDR3: CASSLRADRPYEQYF
D: .; V: TRBV11-2; J: TRBJ2-3; size: .; DNA: TGTGCCAGCAGCTCTCACGGGGATACGCAGTATTTT; CDR3: CASSSHGDTQYF
D: .; V: TRBV7-9; J: TRBJ1-4; size: .; DNA: TGTGCCAGCAGCTTAGGCCCGTTAACGATGAATGAAAAACTGTTTTTT; CDR3: CASSLGPLTMNEKLFF
D: .; V: TRBV27; J: TRBJ2-7; size: .; DNA: .; CDR3: CASSWGIGIGEYF
D: .; V: TRBV5-1; J: TRBJ2-7; size: .; DNA: TGCGCCAGCAGCTTGTTCCTAGGGTCAGCCTACGAGCAGTACTTC; CDR3: CASSLFLGSAYEQYF
D: TRBD2; V: TRBV10-3; J: TRBJ2-7; size: .; DNA: TGTGCCATCAGTGGCTCCGGGACTAGCGGGGGGGCTCTCTACGAGCAGTACTTC; CDR3: CAISGSGTSGGALYEQYF
D: .; V: TRBV10-1; J: TRBJ2-5; size: .; DNA: TGCGCCAGCAAGGCTCCGCGGCCTGATGGGCAGACCCAGTACTTC; CDR3: CASKAPRPDGQTQYF
D: TRBD1; V: TRBV6-4; J: TRBJ2-7; size: .; DNA: TGTGCCAGCAGTGGTATGCCGGGACAGAATAACTACGAGCAGTACTTC; CDR3: CASSGMPGQNNYEQYF